Each of the 26 T cell receptor beta chains below was sequenced from the same sample in a study of cytomegalovirus exposure and HLA in healthy donors. This PCR relied on a set of 60 Vbeta primers and 13 Jbeta primers. Sequencing used immunoSEQ multiplex PCR; TCRdb keeps in-frame clones, though not all of them. The sample shows more than 95,000 clones, approximately 70% of them seen only once. Sequencing was performed on PBMCs. The source is a man between 60 and 70 years old in good health and CMV-seropositive.

This clone was detected a few times. The rearrangement links TRBV5-1 to TRBJ2-1, with 7 positions matching TRBD1. Germline loops: CDR1 SGHRS, CDR2 YFSETQ. After removal of 2 bases from V and 2 bases from J, the junction contained 1 base not matched to a gene. CDR3 length: 14 residues. The CDR3 loop is CASSLDRAYNEQFF. CDR3 sequence (DNA): TGCGCCAGCAGCTTAGACAGGGCCTACAATGAGCAGTTCTTC.

As to this clone: A read error may account for a junction end that differs from germline. The V gene is TRBV7-9, the J gene TRBJ1-1; perhaps TRBD1 as D (6 bases). The CDR3 has 14 residues. The germline gives CDR1 SEHNR, CDR2 FQNEAQ (reference sequence). CDR3 nucleotide sequence: TGTTCCAGCAGCTTGCAGGGGCGAAACACTGAAGCTTTCTTT. Residues: CSSSLQGRNTEAFF.

The genes are TRBV2 and TRBJ1-2, with D perhaps matching TRBD1 (6 bases). Trimming took 6 bases from V and 6 from J, leaving 14 bases between them. CDR3 length: 13 residues. Germline lookup yields CDR1 SNHLY and CDR2 FYNNEI. The CDR3 sequence: CASSQTGRDGYTF. In nucleotides, the CDR3 is TGTGCCAGCAGCCAAACAGGGCGCGATGGCTACACCTTC. Supplemented by reference TRBV2 and TRBJ1-2, the full variable domain reads EPEVTQTPSHQVTQMGQEVILRCVPISNHLYFYWYRQILGQKVEFLVSFYNNEISEKSEIFDDQFSVERPDGSNFTLKIRSTKLEDSAMYFCASSQTGRDGYTFGSGTRLTVV.

V is TRBV4-1 and J is TRBJ2-3; D is perhaps TRBD2 (6 bases). Germline V gene sequence: CDR1 MGHRA, CDR2 YSYEKL. The V gene lost 8 bases and the J gene lost 0 bases, with 12 bases spanning the gap. The CDR3 is made up of 14 amino acids. The CDR3 protein is CASRRDPSTDTQYF. CDR3 in DNA: TGCGCCAGCCGGCGGGACCCGAGCACAGATACGCAGTATTTT.

This clone was counted between two and nine times. The V gene is TRBV4-2, the J gene TRBJ1-3; no clear D gene. CDR1 is LGHNA and CDR2 is YNFKEQ in the germline V gene. The CDR3 sequence is 16 residues long. The germline V and J ends were trimmed by 2 bases and 0 bases, with 11 bases remaining between them. CDR3: CASSQLALDSGNTIYF. Here the CDR3 DNA reads TGTGCCAGCAGCCAACTGGCCCTAGACTCTGGAAACACCATATATTTT.

This sequence joins TRBV28 and TRBJ2-5; 7 bases agree with TRBD2. The germline CDR1 and CDR2 sequences are MDHEN and SYDVKM. The CDR3 is made up of 14 amino acids. J was trimmed by 5 bases and V by 3 bases; bases with no gene match: 6. CDR3 DNA sequence: TGTGCCAGCAGTTTGTCTAGCGGTGGGGAGACCCAGTACTTC. Residues: CASSLSSGGETQYF.

This clone was counted once. The J gene is TRBJ1-4, the V gene TRBV5-1; tentative D call: TRBD1 (5 bases). Germline CDR1 and CDR2: SGHRS and YFSETQ. The CDR3 has 14 amino acids. Trimming took 0 bases from V and 8 from J, leaving 11 bases between them. CDR3 in amino acids: CASSLAGQGEKLFF. CDR3 sequence (DNA): TGCGCCAGCAGCTTGGCAGGACAAGGCGAAAAACTGTTTTTT.

The genes are TRBV28 and TRBJ2-3; D may be TRBD2 (5 bases). The CDR3 has 13 amino acids. The V end was cut by 7 bases, the J end by 9 bases, with 17 bases between. The germline CDR1 and CDR2 sequences are MDHEN and SYDVKM. CDR3 amino acids: CASTNPSPGTQYF. Written as DNA, the CDR3 is TGTGCCAGCACCAACCCCTCACCGGGGACGCAGTATTTT.

The chain couples TRBV18 to TRBJ1-2, with D perhaps matching TRBD1 (6 bases). The V end lost 5 bases, the J end lost 8 bases, and 21 bases lay between the germline ends. CDR1 is KGHSH, CDR2 LQKENI, per germline. This CDR3 comprises 15 residues. The CDR3 sequence is CASSSANPTGSGYTF. CDR3 nucleotides: TGTGCCAGCTCATCCGCCAATCCTACAGGGAGCGGCTACACCTTC.

This chain connects TRBV7-2 to TRBJ2-1; possible D gene TRBD2, 6 bases. Deletions cut 3 bases from V and 3 bases from J, with 6 bases between. CDR3 length: 13 residues. In germline, CDR1 is SGHTA, CDR2 FQGNSA. CDR3 nucleotide sequence: TGTGCCAGCAGCTTTAGCGGCTACAATGAGCAGTTCTTC. Its protein is CASSFSGYNEQFF.

This clone was seen just once. CDR3 nucleotide sequence: TGCAGCGCCCTAGACAGGTCAACGGCTGGCTACACCTTC. This encodes CSALDRSTAGYTF. The chain employs TRBV29-1 and TRBJ1-2; possibly TRBD1 for D (6 bases). The germline V and J ends were trimmed by 7 bases and 7 bases, with 19 bases remaining between them. There are 13 residues in the CDR3. Germline lookup yields CDR1 SQVTM and CDR2 ANQGSEA.

The chain is built from TRBV2 and TRBJ2-7; a weak D match, TRBD2 (7 bases). The CDR3 covers 15 residues. The germline V and J ends were trimmed by 4 bases and 1 base, with 14 bases remaining between them. Germline assignment: CDR1 SNHLY and CDR2 FYNNEI. For the CDR3, the DNA is TGTGCCAGCAGTGTAAAGGGAGGGGGTTCCTACGAGCAGTACTTC. Its translation is CASSVKGGGSYEQYF.

The chain couples TRBV5-1 to TRBJ1-6; D unclear. V was pared by 4 bases and J by 6 bases, with 20 bases between. This CDR3 has 17 amino acids. In germline, CDR1 is SGHRS, CDR2 YFSETQ. The CDR3 DNA is TGCGCCAGCAGCGGAACCCCGGGATACTCAATTAATTCACCCCTCCACTTT. Translating gives CASSGTPGYSINSPLHF.

The genes are TRBV7-3 and TRBJ2-1; 9 bases align to TRBD1. V trimming: 6 bases; J trimming: 7 bases; junction bases outside the gene matches: 4. The CDR3 length is 13 residues. From germline, CDR1 is SGHTA and CDR2 FQGTGA. The CDR3 DNA is TGTGCCAGCAGGCCGGGACAGGGAAATGAGCAGTTCTTC. Amino acid sequence: CASRPGQGNEQFF.

The genes are TRBV15 and TRBJ1-2, with D maybe TRBD1 (5 bases). CDR3 size: 14 residues. Trimming cost V 1 base and J 6 bases, with 12 bases left between them. CDR1 LNHNV and CDR2 YYDKDF come from the germline V gene (reference sequence). For the CDR3, the DNA is TGTGCCACCAGCAGAGCTTGGACATCCGATGGCTACACCTTC. Its translation: CATSRAWTSDGYTF. The complete variable domain, with remaining parts taken from reference TRBV15 and TRBJ1-2, reads DAMVIQNPRYQVTQFGKPVTLSCSQTLNHNVMYWYQQKSSQAPKLLFHYYDKDFNNEADTPDNFQSRRPNTSFCFLDIRSPGLGDTAMYLCATSRAWTSDGYTFGSGTRLTVV.

The chain is built from TRBV6-5 and TRBJ1-2, with D possibly being TRBD1 (5 bases). The germline CDR1 and CDR2 sequences are MNHEY and SVGAGI. Trimming took off 5 bases at V and 8 bases at J, with 21 bases between the two ends. The CDR3 spans 15 residues. CDR3 protein: CASSLTGEGEYGYTF. As DNA, the CDR3 is TGTGCCAGCAGTCTGACGGGGGAGGGAGAGTACGGCTACACCTTC.

The V gene is TRBV10-2, the J gene TRBJ1-2; D is ambiguous. Germline loops: CDR1 WSHSY, CDR2 SAAADI. V lost 5 bases, J lost 7 bases, and 17 bases lay in between. The CDR3 extends over 14 amino acids. DNA for the CDR3: TGCGCCAGCAGTAGAGGGTCAACGGAGGGTGGCTACACCTTC. Its translation: CASSRGSTEGGYTF.

The chain joins TRBV28 to TRBJ1-1, with D maybe TRBD1 (5 bases). V was cut by 7 bases and J by 4 bases, with 16 bases left in between. CDR1 is MDHEN, CDR2 SYDVKM, per germline. This CDR3 contains 14 residues. The CDR3 here is CASITRVLGTEAFF. CDR3 nucleotides: TGTGCCAGCATCACCAGGGTACTCGGCACTGAAGCTTTCTTT.

The chain links TRBV28 to TRBJ1-1; possibly TRBD1 for D (5 bases). V was pared by 2 bases and J by 1 base, with 8 bases between. The CDR3 length is 14 residues. Germline CDR1 MDHEN, CDR2 SYDVKM. For the CDR3, the DNA is TGTGCCAGCAGTTTACAGGGAACGAACACTGAAGCTTTCTTT. This translates into CASSLQGTNTEAFF.

The gene calls are TRBV4-1 and TRBJ1-3; no clear D gene. Germline CDR1 reads MGHRA; CDR2 reads YSYEKL. This CDR3 is built from 15 residues. Trimming cost V 3 bases and J 2 bases, with 11 bases left between them. CDR3 DNA: TGCGCCAGCAGCCACCTACTCTTGCCTGGAAACACCATATATTTT. Amino acid sequence: CASSHLLLPGNTIYF.

J is TRBJ1-5 and V is TRBV11-2, with D maybe TRBD1 (5 bases). Trimming shortened V by 5 bases and J by 3 bases, and 17 bases separated the two germline ends. The length of the CDR3 is 16 residues. The germline CDR1 and CDR2 sequences are SGHAT and FQNNGV. The CDR3 DNA follows: TGTGCCAGCAGCGCAGACACGGACAATTACAATCAGCCCCAGCATTTT. This gives the protein CASSADTDNYNQPQHF.

This chain joins TRBV18 and TRBJ1-6; TRBD1 aligns across 7 bases. The CDR3 spans 14 residues. Germline V gives CDR1 KGHSH, CDR2 LQKENI. V shed 3 bases and J 8 bases; nucleotides not matched to a gene: 4. CDR3 DNA: TGTGCCAGCTCACCGGACAGGAAACATTCACCCCTCCACTTT. Encoded protein: CASSPDRKHSPLHF. The variable domain in full, with the rest retrieved from reference TRBV18 and TRBJ1-6, is NAGVMQNPRHLVRRRGQEARLRCSPMKGHSHVYWYRQLPEEGLKFMVYLQKENIIDESGMPKERFSAEFPKEGPSILRIQQVVRGDSAAYFCASSPDRKHSPLHFGNGTRLTVT.

The chain uses TRBV5-1 and TRBJ2-1; perhaps TRBD2 as D (6 bases). This CDR3 region has 16 residues. Germline values: CDR1 SGHRS, CDR2 YFSETQ. Trimming pared 4 bases from V and 2 bases from J, leaving 16 bases between. CDR3 region: CASSVTAGTAYNEQFF. Here the CDR3 DNA reads TGCGCCAGCAGCGTGACTGCCGGGACTGCCTACAATGAGCAGTTCTTC.

The V call is TRBV15, the J call TRBJ2-3; 13 bases fit TRBD2. CDR3 length: 16 amino acids. The germline V gene has CDR1 LNHNV and CDR2 YYDKDF (reference sequence). With 5 bases clipped from V and 4 bases from J, the junction kept 6 bases outside the gene matches. CDR3 residues: CATSPLTSGGADTQYF. In DNA, the CDR3 is TGTGCCACCAGCCCACTCACTAGCGGGGGGGCAGATACGCAGTATTTT.

The chain recombines TRBV19 with TRBJ2-5; D may be TRBD2 (5 bases). The CDR3 covers 13 residues. Deletions cut 2 bases from V and 5 bases from J, with 9 bases between. Germline assignment: CDR1 LNHDA and CDR2 SQIVND (reference sequence). Written as DNA, the CDR3 is TGTGCCAGTAGTATACCGGGAAGGGAGACCCAGTACTTC. Amino acids: CASSIPGRETQYF.

This chain joins TRBV4-1 and TRBJ2-1; D perhaps matches TRBD2 (7 bases). The germline CDR1 and CDR2 sequences are MGHRA and YSYEKL. The CDR3 runs to 17 residues. Trimming left V 4 bases short and J 4 bases short, with 20 bases between. DNA of the CDR3: TGCGCCAGCAGCCCCCCGGGGGGCGGAAGGGATTACAATGAGCAGTTCTTC. It translates to CASSPPGGGRDYNEQFF.